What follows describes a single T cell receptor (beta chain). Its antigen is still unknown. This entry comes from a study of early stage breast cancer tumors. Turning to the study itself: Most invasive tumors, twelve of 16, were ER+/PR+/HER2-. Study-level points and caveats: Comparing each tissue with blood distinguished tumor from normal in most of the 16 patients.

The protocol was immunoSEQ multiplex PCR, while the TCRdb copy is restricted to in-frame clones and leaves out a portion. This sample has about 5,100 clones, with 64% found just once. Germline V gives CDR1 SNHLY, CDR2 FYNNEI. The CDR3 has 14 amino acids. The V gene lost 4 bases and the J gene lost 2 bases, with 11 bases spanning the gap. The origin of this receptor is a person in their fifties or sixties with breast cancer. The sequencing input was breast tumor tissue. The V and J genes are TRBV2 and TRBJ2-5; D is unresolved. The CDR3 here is CASSVGPRQETQYF. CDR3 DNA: TGTGCCAGCAGTGTAGGGCCCCGACAAGAGACCCAGTACTTC.